What follows describes a single TCR beta chain. This sample was included in a study of blood T cell repertoires in COVID-19. The method was immunoSEQ multiplex PCR; TCRdb's version includes in-frame clones alone and lacks a portion of them. The table includes roughly 88,000 clones, roughly 87% detected once. With V trimmed by 7 bases and J by 2 bases, 15 bases remained unmatched. This CDR3 spans 17 amino acids. In germline, CDR1 is SGDLS, CDR2 YYNGEE. This clonotype was sampled from a woman between 55 and 75 years old with COVID-19, enrolled during active disease. Input material: peripheral blood. The genes are TRBV9 and TRBJ2-3, with TRBD1 identical over 8 bases. The CDR3 DNA follows: TGTGCCAGCGCCCACAAGGGCAGGGGGCCGACCACAGATACGCAGTATTTT. Protein sequence: CASAHKGRGPTTDTQYF. The full variable domain, rest sourced from reference TRBV9 and TRBJ2-3, is DSGVTQTPKHLITATGQRVTLRCSPRSGDLSVYWYQQSLDQGLQFLIQYYNGEERAKGNILERFSAQQFPDLHSELNLSSLELGDSALYFCASAHKGRGPTTDTQYFGPGTRLTVL.